This T cell receptor beta chain was sequenced during a study of PD-L1 blockade in urothelial cancer. Study overall: Analyses were performed on blood at 3 weeks after treatment start (the second dose) and at 6 weeks.

Method: immunoSEQ multiplex PCR; TCRdb's copy keeps in-frame clones and lacks some. The repertoire holds 50,000 or so clones, with 75% to 90% as singletons. The V end lost 1 base, the J end lost 0 bases, and 11 bases lay between the germline ends. This CDR3 is 15 amino acids long. The sequencing used PBMCs, collected around atezolizumab (anti-PD-L1) treatment. The receptor was isolated from a man between 40 and 49 years old with urothelial cancer. The rearrangement uses TRBV5-3 and TRBJ2-7; possibly TRBD2 for D (6 bases). TRBV5-3 belongs to the ORF category, with a function that is uncertain. CDR3 nucleotide sequence: TGTGCCAGAAGCTTGACGGGAGTCGGCTCCTACGAGCAGTACTTC. Translating it yields CARSLTGVGSYEQYF.